Listed here are 27 T cell receptor beta chains from one sample, sequenced in a study of diagnostic markers for celiac disease. TCRdb reworked the reads into one entry per CDR3 protein, no DNA. The ten most abundant clones cover 15% to 20% of a sample with about 2,000 distinct CDR3 sequences. Sequences were obtained from either unsorted cells or a sorted T cell fraction (not recorded which). All receptors derive from a human donor. This table probably holds off-target reads from a library built for another chain.

Frequency places this clonotype as medium-sized (0.01 to 0.1%). The V call is TRBV7-2, the J call TRBJ2-5. CDR3 length equals 13 residues. Per the germline V gene, CDR1 is SGHTA and CDR2 is FQGNSA. The CDR3 sequence: CASSLGRQETQYF.

J is TRBJ1-1 and V is TRBV3-1. The CDR3 spans 13 residues. The germline V gene has CDR1 LGHDT and CDR2 YNNKEL (reference sequence). This CDR3 is CASSWEKNTEAFF.

This clonotype is identified as large (0.1 to 1%) from frequency. This chain uses TRBV4-1 with TRBJ2-1; TCRdb proposes TRBD2, but this gene call is untestable without DNA. The CDR3 length is 14 residues. CDR1 MGHRA and CDR2 YSYEKL come from the germline V gene. CDR3 amino acids: CASSLTARNNEQFF.

The J gene is TRBJ1-5, the V gene TRBV20-1; TCRdb proposes TRBD1, but this gene call is untestable without DNA. There are 15 residues in the CDR3. The V gene's germline CDR1 is DFQATT and CDR2 SNEGSKA (reference sequence). CDR3 region: CSARPQDRPNQPQHF.

The gene calls are TRBV3-1 and TRBJ1-2; the D call from TCRdb, TRBD1, cannot be confirmed without DNA. The CDR3 has 14 amino acids. In germline, CDR1 is LGHDT, CDR2 YNNKEL (reference sequence). The CDR3 sequence: CASSQNRGQGGYTF.

This clonotype is large by frequency. The chain has TRBV28 and TRBJ1-1; the TRBD1 assignment by TCRdb is unverifiable without DNA. CDR1 and CDR2 from the germline V gene are MDHEN and SYDVKM. The CDR3 totals 15 residues. CDR3 loop: CASRSRGARNTEAFF.

This chain uses TRBV7-2 with TRBJ2-1; the TRBD1 assignment by TCRdb is unverifiable without DNA. The length of the CDR3 is 14 residues. In germline, CDR1 is SGHTA, CDR2 FQGNSA. The CDR3 sequence is CASSRKPGVNEQFF.

J is TRBJ2-3 and V is TRBV6-5; TCRdb designates TRBD2, a call that cannot be tested without DNA. The germline gives CDR1 MNHEY, CDR2 SVGAGI. The CDR3 totals 16 residues. CDR3 sequence: CASSYGAGVTTDTQYF.

In terms of frequency, this clonotype is medium-sized. V usage is TRBV20-1 and J usage is TRBJ2-3; the TCRdb D gene call, TRBD1, has no DNA to confirm it. Per the germline V gene, CDR1 is DFQATT and CDR2 is SNEGSKA (reference sequence). This CDR3 region has 16 residues. The CDR3 sequence: CSARRGAPDSTDTQYF.

V gene TRBV18 combines with J gene TRBJ1-2; TCRdb selects TRBD1, and the lack of DNA leaves this call unchecked. The CDR3 spans 13 residues. Germline CDR1 reads KGHSH; CDR2 reads LQKENI. The CDR3 loop reads CASSPDSSTGYTF.

V and J are TRBV28 and TRBJ2-7; TCRdb's D call of TRBD1 is untestable without DNA. The germline gives CDR1 MDHEN, CDR2 SYDVKM. This CDR3 contains 14 residues. The CDR3 region is CASGTPGDLYEQYF.

This clonotype is labeled medium-sized based on frequency. The chain couples TRBV29-1 to TRBJ2-1. The CDR3 has 12 amino acids. The germline V gene encodes CDR1 SQVTM and CDR2 ANQGSEA. CDR3 sequence: CSVQETYNEQFF.

This clonotype ranks as medium-sized in terms of frequency. This chain links TRBV7-2 with TRBJ1-1; TCRdb outputs TRBD1, but without DNA this stays unchecked. This CDR3 has 16 residues. CDR1 is SGHTA and CDR2 is FQGNSA in the germline V gene. Here the CDR3 reads CASSFSGSRLNTEAFF.

This clonotype is medium-sized (0.01 to 0.1%) by frequency. This rearrangement joins TRBV29-1 to TRBJ2-5. The germline V gene encodes CDR1 SQVTM and CDR2 ANQGSEA. The CDR3 runs 12 residues. The CDR3 loop is CSVSQDQETQYF.

The chain employs TRBV5-1 and TRBJ2-2; no DNA is available, so the TRBD1 call from TCRdb remains unchecked. This CDR3 has 14 residues. The V gene's germline CDR1 is SGHRS and CDR2 YFSETQ. CDR3 residues: CASSNGGYTGELFF.

This clonotype registers medium-sized by frequency. This rearrangement joins TRBV7-2 to TRBJ2-7; no DNA is available, so the TRBD1 call from TCRdb remains unchecked. CDR1 is SGHTA and CDR2 is FQGNSA in the germline V gene. This CDR3 comprises 13 residues. CDR3 residues: CASSSGTATEQYF.

This clonotype is deemed large (0.1 to 1%) by its frequency. The J gene is TRBJ1-5, the V gene TRBV24-1; TCRdb indicates TRBD1, and absent DNA this call remains unverified. CDR1 and CDR2 (germline): KGHDR, SFDVKD. This CDR3 is built from 17 residues. The CDR3 sequence: CATFQPPRDGENQPQHF.

The V call is TRBV18, the J call TRBJ2-7; there is no DNA to check the TCRdb D call of TRBD2. CDR3 length equals 16 residues. CDR1 KGHSH and CDR2 LQKENI come from the germline V gene. CDR3 sequence: CASSPASGGIHYEQYF.

This rearrangement joins TRBV20-1 to TRBJ2-2; TCRdb gives TRBD1 as the D gene, but with no DNA this cannot be confirmed. CDR1 and CDR2 (germline): DFQATT, SNEGSKA (reference sequence). The CDR3 covers 16 residues. The CDR3 loop reads CSARFTGGANTGELFF.

The chain employs TRBV9 and TRBJ2-5; the D call from TCRdb, TRBD1, cannot be confirmed without DNA. Germline V CDR1 and CDR2: SGDLS, YYNGEE. This CDR3 contains 13 residues. The CDR3 region is CASSRQGAETQYF.

This clonotype is labeled medium-sized based on frequency. CDR3: CASSRLPTGQGELFF. This chain joins TRBV18 and TRBJ2-2; TCRdb outputs TRBD1, but without DNA this stays unchecked. CDR3 size: 15 residues. Germline CDR1 is KGHSH and CDR2 is LQKENI.

The chain has TRBV6-6 and TRBJ1-1; the TRBD1 assignment by TCRdb is unverifiable without DNA. The CDR3 sequence is 17 residues long. CDR1 MNHNY and CDR2 SVGAGI come from the germline V gene (reference sequence). This CDR3 reads CASSERPRDRGFTEAFF.

The chain is built from TRBV20-1 and TRBJ2-7; without DNA, the TCRdb call of TRBD1 cannot be checked. CDR3 length: 13 amino acids. Germline V gene lookup returns CDR1 DFQATT and CDR2 SNEGSKA (reference sequence). This CDR3 is CSVGGGAIYEQYF.

This clonotype is called medium-sized based on its frequency. The chain employs TRBV5-1 and TRBJ1-2; TCRdb gives TRBD1 as the D gene, but with no DNA this cannot be confirmed. Per the germline V gene, CDR1 is SGHRS and CDR2 is YFSETQ. The CDR3 runs 15 residues. The CDR3 loop is CASSLGQGRNYGYTF.

The J gene is TRBJ2-1, the V gene TRBV14; TCRdb lists TRBD1, though no DNA is available to test this call. This CDR3 comprises 14 residues. CDR1 SGHDN and CDR2 FVKESK come from the germline V gene. The CDR3 is CASSQGGHYNEQFF.

This clonotype ranks as medium-sized (0.01 to 0.1%) in terms of frequency. The rearrangement links TRBV6-5 to TRBJ1-2; TCRdb returns TRBD1, unconfirmable since there is no DNA. The CDR3 has 14 amino acids. Looked up from germline, CDR1 is MNHEY and CDR2 is SVGAGI. The CDR3 reads CASRRGVGNYGYTF.

The J gene is TRBJ2-1, the V gene TRBV7-2; the D call from TCRdb, TRBD2, cannot be confirmed without DNA. Per the germline V gene, CDR1 is SGHTA and CDR2 is FQGNSA. CDR3 length: 15 amino acids. The CDR3 spells CASSLVGHSSNEQFF.